This passage covers 10 T cell receptor beta chains from one sample sequenced in a study of blood T cell repertoires in COVID-19. The data were produced by immunoSEQ multiplex PCR, yet TCRdb's version contains in-frame clones alone and is incomplete. The sample lists around 200,000 clones, roughly nine tenths occurring once. The sequencing sample was made of peripheral blood. Receptors originate from a woman aged 50 to 65 with acute or convalescent COVID-19.

The chain joins TRBV7-9 to TRBJ1-6; 7 positions match TRBD1. The V gene end was trimmed by 3 bases and the J gene end by 5 bases; junction bases not matched to a gene: 7. Per the germline V gene, CDR1 is SEHNR and CDR2 is FQNEAQ (reference sequence). The length of the CDR3 is 16 residues. CDR3: CASSFPTGRNNSPLHF. In DNA, the CDR3 is TGTGCCAGCAGCTTCCCGACAGGGCGTAATAATTCACCCCTCCACTTT.

This rearrangement joins TRBV15 to TRBJ2-3; 9 bases match TRBD2. This CDR3 has 16 amino acids. J lost 10 bases, V lost 0 bases, and 11 bases had no gene match. In germline, CDR1 is LNHNV, CDR2 YYDKDF (reference sequence). CDR3 nucleotides: TGTGCCACCAGCAGAGATCTAGCGGGAACACCCCTAGCGCAGTATTTT. Its protein is CATSRDLAGTPLAQYF.

The CDR3 loop is CASSLAGGPNQPQHF. CDR3 in DNA: TGTGCCAGCAGCTTGGCCGGGGGGCCAAATCAGCCCCAGCATTTT. The chain combines TRBV5-8 with TRBJ1-5; perhaps TRBD1 as D (6 bases). Germline V gene data show CDR1 as SGHTS and CDR2 as YDEGEE. The CDR3 sequence is 15 residues long. V was clipped by 0 bases and J by 4 bases, with 11 bases between them.

This rearrangement joins TRBV10-2 to TRBJ2-3; a weak D match, TRBD1 (5 bases). This CDR3 region has 15 residues. The ends were cut back, 7 bases at V and 2 bases at J, with 16 bases in the middle. CDR1 is WSHSY and CDR2 is SAAADI in the germline V gene. The DNA of the CDR3 is TGCGCCAGCACCCGTCGCCCAGGGAACACAGATACGCAGTATTTT. Protein: CASTRRPGNTDTQYF.

This chain uses TRBV7-2 with TRBJ2-3; TRBD2 agrees at 8 bases. The CDR3 sequence is 18 residues long. Germline lookup yields CDR1 SGHTA and CDR2 FQGNSA. Trimming took 2 bases from V and 13 from J; bases not matched to a gene: 23. CDR3: CASSLWSSREGWAFRKYF. The CDR3 bases are TGTGCCAGCAGCTTATGGTCGTCTCGGGAGGGCTGGGCCTTCAGAAAGTATTTT.

The V gene is TRBV7-8, the J gene TRBJ2-3, with TRBD2 identical over 7 bases. V was pared by 5 bases and J by 4 bases, with 12 bases of the junction left unmatched. Germline V CDR1 and CDR2: SGHVS, FQNEAQ. The CDR3 contains 16 residues. The CDR3 nucleotides read TGTGCCAGCAGCCCCCGGGGGGTCGTCGGTGCAGATACGCAGTATTTT. Protein product: CASSPRGVVGADTQYF.

The rearrangement joins TRBV24-1 to TRBJ2-7; TRBD2 agrees at 10 bases. In germline, CDR1 is KGHDR, CDR2 SFDVKD. The CDR3 is 17 amino acids. Losses at the gene ends were 1 base for V and 2 bases for J; bases not matched to a gene: 7. The CDR3 bases are TGTGCCACCAGTGATTTTGGGCTAGCGGGAGATACCTACGAGCAGTACTTC. Translated, it gives CATSDFGLAGDTYEQYF.

This sequence joins TRBV7-2 and TRBJ2-5, with 8 nucleotides matching TRBD2. The V gene end was trimmed by 1 base and the J gene end by 5 bases; junction bases not matched to a gene: 9. Germline V gene data show CDR1 as SGHTA and CDR2 as FQGNSA. The CDR3 spans 16 residues. In DNA, the CDR3 is TGTGCCAGCAGCTTAGGCGGGAGGATCGACGGGGAGACCCAGTACTTC. The encoded protein is CASSLGGRIDGETQYF.

The rearrangement joins TRBV27 to TRBJ2-3; D unclear. The V end was cut by 7 bases, the J end by 6 bases, with 14 bases between. CDR3 length equals 13 residues. The germline V gene encodes CDR1 MNHEY and CDR2 SMNVEV (reference sequence). CDR3 sequence: CASTPATWDTQYF. CDR3 DNA: TGTGCCAGCACTCCGGCGACATGGGATACGCAGTATTTT.

The chain couples TRBV7-2 to TRBJ2-7; no definite D call. The CDR3 consists of 12 residues. Germline V lookup: CDR1 SGHTA, CDR2 FQGNSA. The V end was cut by 4 bases, the J end by 3 bases, with 7 bases between. The CDR3 bases are TGTGCCAGCAGCTCGGTCTTCTACGAGCAGTACTTC. Amino acids: CASSSVFYEQYF. The whole variable domain, remainder taken from reference TRBV7-2 and TRBJ2-7, is GAGVSQSPSNKVTEKGKDVELRCDPISGHTALYWYRQSLGQGLEFLIYFQGNSAPDKSGLPSDRFSAERTGGSVSTLTIQRTQQEDSAVYLCASSSVFYEQYFGPGTRLTVT.